The text below deals with one T cell receptor (beta chain). The sample is drawn from a study of blood T cell repertoires in COVID-19. V lost 4 bases and J lost 1, with 15 bases in between. Germline V gives CDR1 LGHNA, CDR2 YSLEER. The CDR3 is made up of 16 amino acids. The data were produced by immunoSEQ multiplex PCR, yet TCRdb's version contains in-frame clones alone and is incomplete. This table holds 170,000 or so clones, 88% found once. What was sequenced was PBMCs or T cells enriched from blood (not recorded which). The chain couples TRBV4-3 to TRBJ2-3; TRBD1 might be the D (6 bases). The receptor comes from a woman under 30 who had recovered from COVID-19. CDR3 in amino acids: CASSPNHRAGTDTQYF. In nucleotides, the CDR3 is TGCGCCAGCAGCCCCAACCACAGGGCTGGCACAGATACGCAGTATTTT.